The TCR beta chain under discussion was sequenced for a study of blood T cells in healthy people across ages. The CDR3 is 14 residues long. The germline CDR1 and CDR2 sequences are MNHEY and SVGAGI. With V trimmed by 6 bases and J by 2 bases, 5 bases remained unmatched. Primed by a sample-barcoded 5' primer and a J-beta primer mix, a second PCR proceeded for about 6 to 12 cycles. TCRdb itself ran the 5' RACE reads through MiXCR, one entry per CDR3 protein. The repertoire holds fewer than 2,000,000 distinct CDR3 sequences, with roughly 32% as singletons. In its sample, this clonotype was seen a few times.

Sequenced: blood. The chain carries TRBV6-5 and TRBJ2-5; TRBD2 agrees at 8 bases. This clonotype was obtained from a woman aged 25-40 years in good health. CDR3 sequence (DNA): TGTGCCAGCAGCGGGACTAGTTTTCAAGAGACCCAGTACTTC. The encoded protein is CASSGTSFQETQYF.